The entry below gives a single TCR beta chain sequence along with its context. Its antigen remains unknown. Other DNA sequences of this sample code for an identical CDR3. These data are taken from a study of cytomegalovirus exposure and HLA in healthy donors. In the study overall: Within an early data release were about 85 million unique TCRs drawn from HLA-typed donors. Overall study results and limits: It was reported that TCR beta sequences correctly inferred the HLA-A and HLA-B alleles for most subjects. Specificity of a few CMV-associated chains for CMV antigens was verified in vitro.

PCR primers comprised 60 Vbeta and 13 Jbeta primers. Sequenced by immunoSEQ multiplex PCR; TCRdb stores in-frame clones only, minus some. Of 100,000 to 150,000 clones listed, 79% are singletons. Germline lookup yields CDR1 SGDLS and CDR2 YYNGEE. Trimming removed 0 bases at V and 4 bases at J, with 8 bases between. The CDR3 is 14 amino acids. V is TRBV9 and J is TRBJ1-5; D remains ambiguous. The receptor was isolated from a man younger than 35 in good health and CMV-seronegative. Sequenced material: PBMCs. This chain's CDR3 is CASSVGTGNQPQHF. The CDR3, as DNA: TGTGCCAGCAGCGTAGGCACGGGGAATCAGCCCCAGCATTTT.